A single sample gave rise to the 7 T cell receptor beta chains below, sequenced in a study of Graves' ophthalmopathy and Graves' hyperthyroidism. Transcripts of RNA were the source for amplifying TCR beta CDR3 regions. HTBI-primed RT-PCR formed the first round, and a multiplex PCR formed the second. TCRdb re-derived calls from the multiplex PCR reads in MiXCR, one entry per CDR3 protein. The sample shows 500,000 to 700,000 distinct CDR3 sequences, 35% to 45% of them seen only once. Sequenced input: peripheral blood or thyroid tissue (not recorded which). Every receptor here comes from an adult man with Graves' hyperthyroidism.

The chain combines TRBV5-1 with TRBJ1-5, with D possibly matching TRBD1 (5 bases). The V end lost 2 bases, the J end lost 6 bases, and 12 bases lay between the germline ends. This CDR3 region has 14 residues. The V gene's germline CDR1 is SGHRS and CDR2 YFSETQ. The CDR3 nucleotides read TGCGCCAGCAGCTTCACTGGGGACGGTCAGCCCCAGCATTTT. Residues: CASSFTGDGQPQHF.

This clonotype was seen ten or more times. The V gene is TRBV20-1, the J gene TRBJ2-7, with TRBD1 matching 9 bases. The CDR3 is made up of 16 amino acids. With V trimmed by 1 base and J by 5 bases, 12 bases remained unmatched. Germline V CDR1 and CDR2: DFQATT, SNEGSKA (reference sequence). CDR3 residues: CSARVLGQGRNDEQYF. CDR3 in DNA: TGCAGTGCTAGAGTCTTAGGACAGGGGAGAAATGACGAGCAGTACTTC.

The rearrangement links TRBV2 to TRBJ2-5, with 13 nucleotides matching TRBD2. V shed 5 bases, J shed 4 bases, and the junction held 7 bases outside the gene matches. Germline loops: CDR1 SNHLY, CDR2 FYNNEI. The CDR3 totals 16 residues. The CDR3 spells CASSHPGLAGAETQYF. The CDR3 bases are TGTGCCAGCAGTCACCCTGGACTAGCGGGAGCAGAGACCCAGTACTTC.

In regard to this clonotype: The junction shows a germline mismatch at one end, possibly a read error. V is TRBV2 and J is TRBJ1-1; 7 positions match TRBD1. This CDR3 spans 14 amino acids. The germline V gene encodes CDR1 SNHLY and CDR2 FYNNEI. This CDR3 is CASSLGQPNAEAFF. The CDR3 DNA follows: TGTGCCAGCAGTTTGGGACAGCCGAACGCTGAAGCTTTCTTT.

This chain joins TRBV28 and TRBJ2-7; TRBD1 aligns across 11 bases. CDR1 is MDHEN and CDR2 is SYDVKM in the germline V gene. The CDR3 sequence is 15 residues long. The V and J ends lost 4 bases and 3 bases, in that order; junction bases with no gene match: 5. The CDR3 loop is CASSSLDRGLYEQYF. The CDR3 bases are TGTGCCAGCAGTTCCCTGGACAGGGGGCTCTACGAGCAGTACTTC.

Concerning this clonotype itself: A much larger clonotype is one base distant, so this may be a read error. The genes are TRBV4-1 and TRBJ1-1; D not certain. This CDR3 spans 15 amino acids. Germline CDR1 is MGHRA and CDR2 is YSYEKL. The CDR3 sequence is CANSSPTLRNTEAFF. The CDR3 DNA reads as TGCGCCAACAGCTCTCCGACCCTCCGGAACACTGAAGCTTTCTTT.

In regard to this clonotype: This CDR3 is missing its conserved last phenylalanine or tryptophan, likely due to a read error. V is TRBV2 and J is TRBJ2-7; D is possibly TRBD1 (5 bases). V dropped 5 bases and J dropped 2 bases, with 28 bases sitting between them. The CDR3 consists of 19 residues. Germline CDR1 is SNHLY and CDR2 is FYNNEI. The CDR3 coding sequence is TGTGCCAGCAGTTCCACTAATCTCGCAACAGGTCGTTATGCCTACGAGCAGTACCTC. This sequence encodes CASSSTNLATGRYAYEQYL.